This TCR beta chain originates from a study of T cell responses to AZD1222 COVID-19 vaccine. Broader study findings: After the peak T cell response, and only then, were repertoires sampled. White British ancestry dominated among donors, who included more females, and clonal diversity was possibly underestimated.

As concerns this clone: What it binds is unknown.

Clones were sequenced by immunoSEQ multiplex PCR, and TCRdb holds only the in-frame ones, with some missing. The table has over 60,000 clones, around nine tenths seen once. V was cut by 0 bases and J by 0 bases, with 9 bases left in between. CDR1 is MNHNY, CDR2 SVGAGI, per germline (reference sequence). The CDR3 consists of 16 residues. The source of this sequence is an adult in good health. The genes are TRBV6-6 and TRBJ1-5; weak D call: TRBD1 (5 bases). This sample comprised peripheral blood, obtained on day 0 of AZD1222 vaccination. This chain's CDR3 is CASSYSGGDSNQPQHF. The DNA for the CDR3 is TGTGCCAGCAGTTACTCGGGGGGGGATAGCAATCAGCCCCAGCATTTT.